This TCR beta chain is drawn from a study of shared T cell receptors in the human thymus. Between the trimmed V and J ends, which lost 1 base and 0 bases, there was a span of 19 bases. The length of the CDR3 is 19 residues. Germline loops: CDR1 SGHVS, CDR2 FQNEAQ. Profiling relied on immunoSEQ multiplex PCR, and the TCRdb table lists in-frame clones only, not all of them. The table records about 710,000 clones, around 87% of them present only once. The same sample was also studied in work on human thymus T cells. In that study: Samples came from healthy Finnish infants during open corrective cardiac surgery. The thymus was resected at corrective cardiac surgery. Related research has reported that thymic repertoires overlap highly among unrelated individuals.

Input material: thymocytes. The genes are TRBV7-8 and TRBJ2-4; possibly TRBD2 for D (5 bases). This sequence was found in a boy under three years old with a congenital heart defect. The CDR3 here is CASSLDTGLGILAKNIQYF. The CDR3 DNA reads TGTGCCAGCAGCTTAGATACGGGGTTGGGGATTCTAGCCAAAAACATTCAGTACTTC.